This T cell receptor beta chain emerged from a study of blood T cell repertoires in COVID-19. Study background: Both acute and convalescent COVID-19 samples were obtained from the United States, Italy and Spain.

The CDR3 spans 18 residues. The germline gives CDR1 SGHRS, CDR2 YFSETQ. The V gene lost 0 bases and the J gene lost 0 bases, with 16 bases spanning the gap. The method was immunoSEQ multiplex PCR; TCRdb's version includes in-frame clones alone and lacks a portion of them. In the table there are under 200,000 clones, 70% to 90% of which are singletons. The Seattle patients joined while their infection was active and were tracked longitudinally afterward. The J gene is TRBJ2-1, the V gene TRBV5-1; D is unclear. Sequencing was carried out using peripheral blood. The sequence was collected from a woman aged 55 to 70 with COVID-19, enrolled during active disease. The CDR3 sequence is CASSLASLGFSSYNEQFF. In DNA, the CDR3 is TGCGCCAGCAGCTTGGCCTCCCTAGGTTTCAGCTCCTACAATGAGCAGTTCTTC.